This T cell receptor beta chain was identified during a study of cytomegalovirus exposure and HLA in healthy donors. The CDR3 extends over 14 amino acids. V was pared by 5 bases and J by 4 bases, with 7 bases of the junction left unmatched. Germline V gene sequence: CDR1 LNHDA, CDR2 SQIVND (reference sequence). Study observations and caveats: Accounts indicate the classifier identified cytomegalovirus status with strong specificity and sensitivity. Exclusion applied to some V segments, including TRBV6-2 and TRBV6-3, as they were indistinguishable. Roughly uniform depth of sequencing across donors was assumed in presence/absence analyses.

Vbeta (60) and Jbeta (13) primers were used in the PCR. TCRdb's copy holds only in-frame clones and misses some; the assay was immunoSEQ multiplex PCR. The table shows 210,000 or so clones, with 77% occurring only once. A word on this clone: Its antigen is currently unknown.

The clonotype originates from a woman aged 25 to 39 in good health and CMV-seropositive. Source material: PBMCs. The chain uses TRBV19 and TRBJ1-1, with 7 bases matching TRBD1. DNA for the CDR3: TGTGCCAGTAGTGTAAGACAGGGAACCACTGAAGCTTTCTTT. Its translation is CASSVRQGTTEAFF.